The 8 T cell receptor beta chains below come from one sample, sequenced in a study of blood T cell repertoires in COVID-19. The method was immunoSEQ multiplex PCR; TCRdb's version includes in-frame clones alone and lacks a portion of them. The sample records tens of thousands of clones, over 85% being singletons. Material: peripheral blood. The receptors were sampled from a man aged 60 to 69 with acute or convalescent COVID-19.

The chain recombines TRBV6-6 with TRBJ1-5; D remains unclear. V lost 6 bases and J 1 base, leaving 7 bases between the germline ends. CDR3 length equals 13 residues. The germline gives CDR1 MNHNY, CDR2 SVGAGI (reference sequence). CDR3 loop: CASSQMSNQPQHF. For the CDR3, the DNA is TGTGCCAGCAGCCAAATGAGCAATCAGCCCCAGCATTTT.

The rearrangement links TRBV7-9 to TRBJ1-4, with D maybe TRBD1 (6 bases). The CDR3 has 14 residues. Trimming left V 2 bases short and J 8 bases short, with 12 bases between. Germline values: CDR1 SEHNR, CDR2 FQNEAQ (reference sequence). CDR3 region: CASSLRQVNEKLFF. CDR3 bases: TGTGCCAGCAGCTTACGACAGGTTAACGAAAAACTGTTTTTT.

The V gene is TRBV5-1, the J gene TRBJ1-2; perhaps TRBD1 as D (6 bases). Trimming took off 4 bases at V and 2 bases at J, with 12 bases between the two ends. The CDR3 covers 14 residues. Germline CDR1 SGHRS, CDR2 YFSETQ. CDR3 DNA sequence: TGCGCCAGCAGCATCGGAACAGGGAACTATGGCTACACCTTC. Translation: CASSIGTGNYGYTF.

CDR3 bases: TGTGCCAGCAGTTCCCGGGCCTACAATGAGCAGTTCTTC. Translated: CASSSRAYNEQFF. The genes are TRBV27 and TRBJ2-1, with D uncertain. Trimming left V 4 bases short and J 2 bases short, with 6 bases between. Germline CDR1 MNHEY, CDR2 SMNVEV (reference sequence). The CDR3 sequence is 13 residues long.

The V call is TRBV6-5, the J call TRBJ2-5; D is ambiguous. This CDR3 is built from 14 residues. Germline V gene sequence: CDR1 MNHEY, CDR2 SVGAGI. V was trimmed by 2 bases and J by 3 bases, leaving 10 bases between them. The chain's CDR3 is CASSYGRPEETQYF. The CDR3 region has the DNA TGTGCCAGCAGTTACGGCAGGCCGGAAGAGACCCAGTACTTC.

This chain uses TRBV13 with TRBJ1-3; D is undetermined. The length of the CDR3 is 16 residues. The V end lost 5 bases, the J end lost 8 bases, and 22 bases lay between the germline ends. The germline gives CDR1 PRHDT, CDR2 FYEKMQ (reference sequence). CDR3 amino acids: CASSVRTGIGRDTIYF. CDR3 sequence (DNA): TGTGCCAGCAGCGTACGGACCGGGATTGGTAGAGACACCATATATTTT.

J is TRBJ2-3 and V is TRBV29-1; D not resolved. CDR1 and CDR2 (germline): SQVTM, ANQGSEA. The V and J ends lost 2 bases and 2 bases respectively, with 8 bases between them. The CDR3 covers 13 residues. The CDR3 loop reads CSVELTTTDTQYF. The CDR3 region has the DNA TGCAGCGTTGAATTAACAACCACAGATACGCAGTATTTT.

The CDR3 is CASSSPGQGRGDTQYF. The CDR3 bases are TGTGCCAGCAGCTCACCGGGACAGGGAAGAGGAGATACGCAGTATTTT. The V gene is TRBV11-1, the J gene TRBJ2-3, with 9 positions matching TRBD1. From germline, CDR1 is SGHAT and CDR2 FQDESV (reference sequence). With 4 bases clipped from V and 5 bases from J, the junction kept 10 bases outside the gene matches. The CDR3 runs 16 residues.